This TCR beta chain was observed in a study of T cell responses to AZD1222 COVID-19 vaccine. Trimming pared 1 base from V and 5 bases from J, leaving 11 bases between. Germline V CDR1 and CDR2: SGHTA, FQGNSA. The CDR3 length is 15 residues. The assay was immunoSEQ multiplex PCR, and TCRdb's table has in-frame clones only and misses some. The sample yields 100,000 to 150,000 clones, about 85% seen once. Sequences were derived from peripheral blood, sampled 28 days after the second AZD1222 dose. The chain is built from TRBV7-2 and TRBJ2-2; a weak D match, TRBD1 (5 bases). The clonotype originates from an adult who received the AZD1222 COVID-19 vaccine. Here the CDR3 reads CASSLGQPGTGELFF. CDR3 DNA sequence: TGTGCCAGCAGCTTAGGACAGCCTGGGACCGGGGAGCTGTTTTTT.